This is a list of T cell receptor beta chains from one sample in a study of Ad26.COV2.S vaccination and SARS-CoV-2 variants. Sequenced by immunoSEQ multiplex PCR; TCRdb stores in-frame clones only, minus some. This sample yields about 680,000 clones, of which more than 70% are seen a single time; roughly 1.5% belongs to the top ten. Sample: peripheral blood, taken in a trial of Ad26.COV2.S vaccine versus placebo. These receptors were obtained from a person aged 18-65 years who received the Ad26.COV2.S COVID-19 vaccine or a placebo. The CDR3 runs from the conserved cysteine through the conserved F or W. D genes are given only for firm matches. For some rows the clone size is stated as once, few or many, or as a class when expanded; others skip it.

clone size,V gene,J gene,D gene,CDR3 protein,CDR3 DNA
few,TRBV10-2,TRBJ2-7,TRBD1,CASAVAGQGVGEQYF,TGCGCCAGCGCAGTCGCGGGACAGGGGGTCGGCGAGCAGTACTTC
NA,TRBV7-9,TRBJ1-2,TRBD1,CASSLGVAGQYGYTF,TGTGCCAGCAGCTTAGGGGTGGCGGGACAGTATGGCTACACCTTC
NA,TRBV5-6,TRBJ2-1,NA,CASSPWDRGQFF,TGTGCCAGCAGCCCCTGGGACCGGGGGCAGTTCTTC
once,TRBV7-2,TRBJ2-3,NA,CASSLPRRSDTQYF,TGTGCCAGCAGCTTACCCCGGAGGTCAGATACGCAGTATTTT
NA,TRBV12-3/TRBV12-4,TRBJ2-7,NA,CASSGDLPYEQYF,TGTGCCAGCAGTGGGGACCTTCCCTACGAGCAGTACTTC
NA,TRBV7-9,TRBJ2-6,NA,CASSPQRGTGANVLTF,TGTGCCAGCAGCCCGCAACGGGGGACTGGGGCCAACGTCCTGACTTTC
NA,TRBV7-8,TRBJ2-3,TRBD2,CASSLTSGVTGGDTQYF,TGTGCCAGCAGCTTAACTAGCGGGGTAACCGGAGGAGATACGCAGTATTTT
NA,TRBV19,TRBJ2-5,TRBD2,CASSIWGAGAQETQYF,TGTGCCAGTAGTATATGGGGAGCGGGAGCGCAAGAGACCCAGTACTTC
NA,TRBV7-9,TRBJ2-7,NA,CASSGFNYEQYF,TGTGCCAGCAGCGGCTTTAACTACGAGCAGTACTTC
NA,TRBV11-2,TRBJ2-7,TRBD1,CASSPDRISYEQYF,TGTGCCAGCAGCCCGGACAGGATTTCCTACGAGCAGTACTTC
NA,TRBV24-1,TRBJ2-1,TRBD2,CAIASGGSYNEQFF,TGTGCCATCGCCTCGGGGGGATCCTACAATGAGCAGTTCTTC